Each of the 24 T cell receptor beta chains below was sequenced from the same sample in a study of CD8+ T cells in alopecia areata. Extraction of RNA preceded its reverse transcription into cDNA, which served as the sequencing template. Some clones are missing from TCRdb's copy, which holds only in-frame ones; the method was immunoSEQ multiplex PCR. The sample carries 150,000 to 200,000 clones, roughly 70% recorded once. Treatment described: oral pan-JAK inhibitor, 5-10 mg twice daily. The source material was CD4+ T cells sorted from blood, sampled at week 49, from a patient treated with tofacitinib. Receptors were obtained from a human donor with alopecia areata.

CDR3 amino acids: CASSPGDRSSYNEQFF. DNA of the CDR3: TGTGCCAGCTCACCTGGGGACAGGAGCTCCTACAATGAGCAGTTCTTC. The genes are TRBV18 and TRBJ2-1; 8 bases fit TRBD1. The CDR3 runs to 16 residues. Germline loops: CDR1 KGHSH, CDR2 LQKENI. The trim removed 3 bases at V and 0 bases at J, leaving 4 bases unmatched.

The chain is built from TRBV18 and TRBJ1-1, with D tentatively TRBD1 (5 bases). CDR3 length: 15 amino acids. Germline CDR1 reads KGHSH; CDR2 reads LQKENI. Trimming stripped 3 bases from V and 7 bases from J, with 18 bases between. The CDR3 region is CASSPSWGEGIEAFF. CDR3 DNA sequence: TGTGCCAGCTCACCCTCATGGGGGGAGGGGATTGAAGCTTTCTTT.

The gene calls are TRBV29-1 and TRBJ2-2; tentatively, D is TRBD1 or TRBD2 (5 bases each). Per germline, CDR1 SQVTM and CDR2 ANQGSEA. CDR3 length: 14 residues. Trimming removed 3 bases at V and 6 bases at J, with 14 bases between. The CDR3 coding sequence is TGCAGCGTTGATCCGGGGACGACGGCCGGGGAGCTGTTTTTT. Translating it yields CSVDPGTTAGELFF.

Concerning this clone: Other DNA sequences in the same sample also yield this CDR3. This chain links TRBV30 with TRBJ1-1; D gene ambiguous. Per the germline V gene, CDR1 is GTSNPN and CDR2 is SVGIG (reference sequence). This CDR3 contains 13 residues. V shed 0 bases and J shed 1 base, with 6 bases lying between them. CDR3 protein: CAWSVAGNTEAFF. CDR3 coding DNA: TGTGCCTGGAGTGTCGCAGGGAACACTGAAGCTTTCTTT. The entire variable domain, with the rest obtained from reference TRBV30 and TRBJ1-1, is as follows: SQTIHQWPATLVQPVGSPLSLECTVEGTSNPNLYWYRQAAGRGLQLLFYSVGIGQISSEVPQNLSASRPQDRQFILSSKKLLLSDSGFYLCAWSVAGNTEAFFGQGTRLTVV.

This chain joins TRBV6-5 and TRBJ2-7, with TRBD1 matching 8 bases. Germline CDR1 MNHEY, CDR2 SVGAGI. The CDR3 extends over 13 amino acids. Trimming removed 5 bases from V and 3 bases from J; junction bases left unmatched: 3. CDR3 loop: CASSDRGRYEQYF. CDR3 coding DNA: TGTGCCAGCAGTGACAGGGGACGCTACGAGCAGTACTTC.

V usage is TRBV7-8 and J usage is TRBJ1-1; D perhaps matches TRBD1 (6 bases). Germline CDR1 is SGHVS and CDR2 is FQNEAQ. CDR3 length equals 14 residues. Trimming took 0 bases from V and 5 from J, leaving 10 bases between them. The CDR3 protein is CASSLAQGGTEAFF. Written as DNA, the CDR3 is TGTGCCAGCAGCTTAGCACAGGGCGGTACTGAAGCTTTCTTT.

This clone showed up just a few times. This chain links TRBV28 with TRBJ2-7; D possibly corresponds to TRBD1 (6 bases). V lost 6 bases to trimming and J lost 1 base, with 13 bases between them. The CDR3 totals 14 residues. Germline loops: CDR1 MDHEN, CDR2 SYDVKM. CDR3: CASSSGTTSYEQYF. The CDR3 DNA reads TGTGCCAGCAGCTCCGGGACAACGTCCTACGAGCAGTACTTC.

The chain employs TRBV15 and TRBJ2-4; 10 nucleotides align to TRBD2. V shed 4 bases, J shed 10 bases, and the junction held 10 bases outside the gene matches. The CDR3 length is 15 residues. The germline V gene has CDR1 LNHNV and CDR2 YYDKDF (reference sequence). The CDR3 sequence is CATSMGSGGSRIQYF. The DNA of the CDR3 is TGTGCCACCAGCATGGGTAGCGGGGGGTCTCGGATTCAGTACTTC.

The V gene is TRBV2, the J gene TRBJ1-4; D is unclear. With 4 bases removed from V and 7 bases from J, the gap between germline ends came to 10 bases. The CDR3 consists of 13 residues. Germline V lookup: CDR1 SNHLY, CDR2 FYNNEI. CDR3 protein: CASSGNWGEKLFF. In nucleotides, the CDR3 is TGTGCCAGCAGTGGAAACTGGGGTGAAAAACTGTTTTTT.

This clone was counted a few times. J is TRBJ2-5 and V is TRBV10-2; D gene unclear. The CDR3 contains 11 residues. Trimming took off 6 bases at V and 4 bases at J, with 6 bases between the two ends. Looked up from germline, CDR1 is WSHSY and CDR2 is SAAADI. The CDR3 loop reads CASRTGETQYF. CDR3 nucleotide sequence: TGCGCCAGCAGAACGGGAGAGACCCAGTACTTC.

CDR3 in amino acids: CATSKQRGTYNEQFF. For the CDR3, the DNA is TGTGCCACCAGCAAACAGCGGGGGACCTACAATGAGCAGTTCTTC. This rearrangement joins TRBV15 to TRBJ2-1, with 8 bases aligning to TRBD2. Looked up from germline, CDR1 is LNHNV and CDR2 is YYDKDF (reference sequence). The V segment lost 4 bases and the J segment 2 bases; nucleotides outside the gene matches: 4. The CDR3 is made up of 15 amino acids.

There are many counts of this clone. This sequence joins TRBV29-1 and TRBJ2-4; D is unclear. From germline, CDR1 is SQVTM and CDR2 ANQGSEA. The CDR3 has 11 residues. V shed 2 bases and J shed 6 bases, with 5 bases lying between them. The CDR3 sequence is CSVEFGNIQYF. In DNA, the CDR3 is TGCAGCGTTGAATTCGGAAACATTCAGTACTTC.

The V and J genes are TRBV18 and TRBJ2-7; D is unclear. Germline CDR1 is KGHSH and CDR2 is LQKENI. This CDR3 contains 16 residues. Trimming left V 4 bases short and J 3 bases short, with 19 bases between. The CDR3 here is CASSLQSLGPLYEQYF. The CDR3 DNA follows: TGTGCCAGCTCACTTCAGTCCCTCGGGCCGCTCTACGAGCAGTACTTC.

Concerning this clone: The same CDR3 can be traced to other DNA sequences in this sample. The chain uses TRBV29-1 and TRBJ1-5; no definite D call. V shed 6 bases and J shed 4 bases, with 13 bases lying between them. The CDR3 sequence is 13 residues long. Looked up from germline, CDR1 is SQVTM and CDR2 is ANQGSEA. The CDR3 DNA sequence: TGCAGCGTGGCCGGACCTGGGAATCAGCCCCAGCATTTT. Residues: CSVAGPGNQPQHF.

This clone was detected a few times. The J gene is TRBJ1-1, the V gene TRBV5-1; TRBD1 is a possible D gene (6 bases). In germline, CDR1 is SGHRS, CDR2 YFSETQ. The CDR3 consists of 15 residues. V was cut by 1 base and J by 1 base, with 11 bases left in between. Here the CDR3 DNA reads TGCGCCAGCAGCTTGACGGGGGCTTCGAACACTGAAGCTTTCTTT. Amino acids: CASSLTGASNTEAFF.

CDR3 sequence reads: CSEQGDTQYF. The CDR3 nucleotides read TGCAGCGAGCAGGGAGATACGCAGTATTTT. This chain connects TRBV29-1 to TRBJ2-3, with D maybe TRBD1 (5 bases). The CDR3 consists of 10 residues. Germline CDR1 is SQVTM and CDR2 is ANQGSEA. The V end lost 7 bases, the J end lost 5 bases, and 7 bases lay between the germline ends.

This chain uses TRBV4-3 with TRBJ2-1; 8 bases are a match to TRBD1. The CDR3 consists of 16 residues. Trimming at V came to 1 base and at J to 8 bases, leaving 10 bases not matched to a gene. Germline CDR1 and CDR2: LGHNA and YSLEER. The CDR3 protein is CASSQVSAQQGDEQFF. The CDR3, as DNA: TGCGCCAGCAGCCAAGTATCGGCCCAACAGGGGGATGAGCAGTTCTTC.

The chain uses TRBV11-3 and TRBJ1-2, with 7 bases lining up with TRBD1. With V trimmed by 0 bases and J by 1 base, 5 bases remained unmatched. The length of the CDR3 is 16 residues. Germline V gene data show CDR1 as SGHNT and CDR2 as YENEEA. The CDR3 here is CASSLEGRDSNYGYTF. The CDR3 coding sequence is TGTGCCAGCAGCTTAGAGGGACGGGACAGTAACTATGGCTACACCTTC.

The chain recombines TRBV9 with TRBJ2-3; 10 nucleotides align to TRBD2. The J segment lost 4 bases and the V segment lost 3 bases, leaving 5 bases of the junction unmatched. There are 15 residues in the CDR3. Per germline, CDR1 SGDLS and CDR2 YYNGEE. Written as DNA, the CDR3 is TGTGCCAGCAGCGGAATTGGGACTAGCGCAGATACGCAGTATTTT. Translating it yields CASSGIGTSADTQYF.

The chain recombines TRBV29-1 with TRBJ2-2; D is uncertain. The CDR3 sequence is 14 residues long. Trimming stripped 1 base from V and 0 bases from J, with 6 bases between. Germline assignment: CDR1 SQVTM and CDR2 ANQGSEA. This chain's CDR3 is CSVEAPPNTGELFF. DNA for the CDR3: TGCAGCGTTGAAGCGCCACCGAACACCGGGGAGCTGTTTTTT.

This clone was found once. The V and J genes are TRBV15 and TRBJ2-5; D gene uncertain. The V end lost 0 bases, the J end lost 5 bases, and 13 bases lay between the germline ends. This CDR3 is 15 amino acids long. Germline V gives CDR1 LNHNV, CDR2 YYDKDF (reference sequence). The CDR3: CATSREEDPGETQYF. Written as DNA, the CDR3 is TGTGCCACCAGCAGAGAAGAGGACCCCGGGGAGACCCAGTACTTC.

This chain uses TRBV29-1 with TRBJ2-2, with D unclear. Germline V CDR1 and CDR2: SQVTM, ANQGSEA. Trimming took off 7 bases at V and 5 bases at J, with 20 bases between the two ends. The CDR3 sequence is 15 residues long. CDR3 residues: CSAGPGPEKTGELFF. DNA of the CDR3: TGCAGCGCCGGACCGGGCCCCGAAAAAACCGGGGAGCTGTTTTTT.

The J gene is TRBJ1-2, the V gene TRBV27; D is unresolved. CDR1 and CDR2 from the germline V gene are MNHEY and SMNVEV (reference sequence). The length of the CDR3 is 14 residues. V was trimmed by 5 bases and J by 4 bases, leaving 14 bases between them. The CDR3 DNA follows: TGTGCCAGCAGTCCCGCATCACTCCGCTATGGCTACACCTTC. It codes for CASSPASLRYGYTF.

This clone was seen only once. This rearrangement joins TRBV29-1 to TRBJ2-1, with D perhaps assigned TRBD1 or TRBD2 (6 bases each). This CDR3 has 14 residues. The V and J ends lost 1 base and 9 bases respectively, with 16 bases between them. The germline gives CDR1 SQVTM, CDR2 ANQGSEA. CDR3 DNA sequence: TGCAGCGTTGAAGCTGGAGGGGCCAGGGGTGAGCAGTTCTTC. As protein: CSVEAGGARGEQFF.